This TCR beta chain was observed in a study of shared clonotypes between healthy human individuals (TCRdb year 2020). Context from the whole study: A couple of women and a few men aged 18 to 49 years were included in the cohort. Per donor, three plates each were used for CD4 naive and CD4 memory, two for CD8 naive, and one for CD8 memory. To increase sequencing depth and limit assay-specific biases, different laboratories used diverse techniques to prepare libraries and sequence TCR repertoires. Blood TCR repertoires of a handful of healthy adults were deeply sequenced to estimate repertoire size and the extent of clonotype sharing between individuals. Per donor, leukapheresis produced somewhere between about 0.94 and 9 billion PBMCs. The paper as a whole reports these results and caveats: Compared with non-shared clonotypes, clonotypes shared by all four sorted-subset donors had higher generation probabilities. Pairwise subsampling indicated that sequencing depth was expected to affect the degree of clonotype sharing among donors. Because the study included a small number of donors, the genetic and exposure-history diversity represented was limited. Estimated clonotype richness was generally larger for naive than for memory subsets. Sharing across a handful of donors was observed for 4.5% to 6.5% of naive CD4, 3% to 3.5% of naive CD8, 2% to 2.5% of memory CD4, and 0.4% of memory CD8 clonotypes. Only blood was sampled, and tissue TCR repertoires likely differ from those in blood. Even with the large sequencing depth, rarefaction of the sorted-subset datasets indicated that sequencing was incomplete.

Using the deep immunoSEQ assay, TCR CDR3 regions were amplified from genomic DNA by multiplex PCR. For each cell subset, the extracted genomic DNA was distributed evenly across all wells of several immunoSEQ 96-well plates, and each plate served as one replicate. For sorted subsets, approximately 200 ng of genomic DNA, equivalent to 25,000 to 30,000 T cell genomes, went into each replicate PCR. The purified libraries were quantified using a Qubit 3.0 fluorometer, sized with a Bioanalyzer 2100, and then quantified again using the KAPA Library Quantification kit. Each immunoSEQ 96-well plate was sequenced on its own single-read 150-cycle Illumina NextSeq 550 flow cell. The paper's processing steps were these. Because only junctional sequences without quality scores were contained in the immunoSEQ output, filtering matching that applied to full-length reads could not be performed. To assign V/J genes and CDR3, sequences were annotated using PyIR, a Python wrapper for IgBLAST v1.9, with IMGT germline references. Any read was removed if the V/J assignment was weak (E-value above 1e-6), the CDR3 was missing, or the read contained stop codons, out-of-frame junctions, or ambiguous translated residues. V3J clonotypes were defined as sequences sharing an identical inferred V gene, J gene, and CDR3 amino acid sequence. Percentage overlap between repertoires was calculated by dividing the number of shared unique clonotypes by the size of the smaller repertoire. RTK rarefaction, the Chao1 estimator, and Recon v2.1 estimates of unobserved clonotypes were used to assess repertoire richness. For all TCRbeta clonotypes obtained by the gDNA method from a few donors, generation probabilities were computed with OLGA. Not all clones reach the TCRdb copy of this immuneACCESS table, which keeps in-frame sequences only. Checked studies attribute under half of the gap to unresolved V genes and leave the rest unexplained. V, J and clone size reflect that table, while D and trimming were determined from the DNA. The sample contains about 2,200,000 clones, under 95% of them found a single time. Approximately 1.7% of the sample belongs to the ten largest clones.

Inclusive of the bounding cysteine and phenylalanine, the CDR3 is 14 residues long. The read is trimmed to its CDR3 DNA, 42 bases read in frame from base 1. The germline V gene (reference sequence) sets CDR1 to MNHEY and CDR2 to SMNVEV. CD8 naive samples consisted of CD45RO-negative cells that were positively selected for CCR7, yielding a CD45RA+CCR7+ population without TemRA cells. The donors were healthy, HIV-negative adults who had no recently reported acute infections or vaccinations. Every donor was a Caucasian adult living in Nashville, Tennessee, USA. Blood was obtained by leukapheresis, after which PBMCs were separated by Ficoll-Histopaque density gradient centrifugation and cryopreserved in liquid nitrogen vapor phase. Analytical flow cytometry was used to check the purity and quantity of every magnetically sorted T cell population. Each sorted fraction had its genomic DNA isolated and then quantified by UV absorbance on a Nanodrop 2000c.

In the case of this clone: The target of this receptor is not known. One junction end disagrees with the germline gene, perhaps due to a read error.

The sample taken for sequencing was naive CD8+ T cells from PBMCs. Read against the paper, the sample's cell subset or site label means: CD45RA+CCR7+. The receptor was isolated from a man aged 18-30 years in good health. Some clones in this sample may be carry-over from other donors' samples. The sequence links TRBV27 to TRBJ2-7; tentative D gene TRBD1, with 5 bases matching. The sequenced DNA is TGTGCCAGCAGTCTATCGACAGACCTCTACGAGCAGTACTTC. It translates as CASSLSTDLYEQYF.